This TCR beta chain was profiled in a study of CD8 T cells in Susac syndrome. As regards this clonotype: Its antigen is currently unknown.

The patients who served as multiple sclerosis controls were treatment-naive and had stable or active relapsing-remitting disease that fulfilled the revised McDonald criteria. Negative isolation was used for CD8+ and CD4+ T cells and FACS enrichment for TEMRA cells. Study results and limitations: The authors acknowledged that their TCR sequencing and HLA analysis involved a relatively small number of individuals.

V was shortened by 1 base and J by 2 bases, with 3 bases between the two germline ends. The CDR3 loop spans 12 amino acids. It was with random hexamers that 0.5 to 1 ug RNA was reverse transcribed. Each CDR3 protein is one row after TCRdb ran MiXCR on the immunoSEQ multiplex PCR reads. The sample lists about 250,000 distinct CDR3 sequences, around 95% seen once, with about 0.07% in the top ten. The gene calls are TRBV12-3 or TRBV12-4 and TRBJ2-7, with D hard to call. Sequenced material: CD4+ T cells from PBMCs. The sequence came from a human donor with multiple sclerosis. The chain's CDR3 is CASSLGTYEQYF. CDR3 sequence (DNA): TGTGCCAGCAGTTTAGGGACCTACGAGCAGTACTTC.